The 14 T cell receptor beta chains given below trace back to one sample, sequenced in a study of T-cell reconstitution after alpha-beta-depleted transplantation in children. Construction of the TCRbeta library involved unique molecular identifiers. TCRdb re-derived calls from the PCR reads in MiXCR, one entry per CDR3 protein. The sample lists around 800,000 distinct CDR3 sequences; roughly 15% were seen once. Sample: PBMCs, mostly from graft donor cells, taken 360 days after TCRalphabeta/CD19-depleted stem cell transplant. The source is a male patient younger than 18 who had a stem cell transplant for acute lymphoblastic leukemia, so the T cells may come from the graft donor.

This clonotype occurred many times. The chain recombines TRBV5-1 with TRBJ2-3; D possibly uses TRBD1 or TRBD2 (5 bases each). The CDR3 totals 15 residues. The germline V gene encodes CDR1 SGHRS and CDR2 YFSETQ. V lost 0 bases and J 2 bases, leaving 10 bases between the germline ends. The CDR3 sequence is CASSLAGADTDTQYF. CDR3 bases: TGCGCCAGCAGCTTGGCCGGGGCGGACACAGATACGCAGTATTTT.

J is TRBJ2-2 and V is TRBV18, with D perhaps TRBD1 (5 bases). Germline V gene sequence: CDR1 KGHSH, CDR2 LQKENI. V lost 1 base, J lost 4 bases, and 10 bases lay in between. This CDR3 region has 15 residues. CDR3 loop: CASSPRFTGTGELFF. The CDR3 coding sequence is TGTGCCAGCTCACCACGCTTCACAGGCACCGGGGAGCTGTTTTTT.

The chain recombines TRBV28 with TRBJ1-2; D not certain. This CDR3 comprises 13 residues. Germline V gives CDR1 MDHEN, CDR2 SYDVKM. Trimming removed 10 bases from V and 4 bases from J, with 16 bases in between. The CDR3 is CATLPETFYGYTF. DNA for the CDR3: TGTGCCACCCTACCCGAGACCTTCTATGGCTACACCTTC.

The chain employs TRBV6-1 and TRBJ1-1; 7 bases agree with TRBD1. The CDR3 runs to 14 residues. The germline V gene encodes CDR1 MNHNS and CDR2 SASEGT. With V trimmed by 7 bases and J by 0 bases, 5 bases remained unmatched. Written as DNA, the CDR3 is TGTGCCAGCAAACGACAGGGCCTGAACACTGAAGCTTTCTTT. Translated: CASKRQGLNTEAFF.

CDR3 nucleotide sequence: TGTGCCAGCAGTGCCGGGGACTACGAGCAGTACTTC. Translated, it gives CASSAGDYEQYF. V and J are TRBV25-1 and TRBJ2-7; tentatively, D is TRBD2 (5 bases). The CDR3 runs 12 residues. Trimming removed 4 bases from V and 3 bases from J, with 7 bases in between. The V gene's germline CDR1 is MGHDK and CDR2 SYGVNS.

V usage is TRBV7-9 and J usage is TRBJ2-4; 10 nucleotides align to TRBD1. Germline V gene data show CDR1 as SEHNR and CDR2 as FQNEAQ (reference sequence). J lost 2 bases, V lost 5 bases, and 9 bases had no gene match. The CDR3 is made up of 17 amino acids. As DNA, the CDR3 is TGTGCCAGCAGCGTAGACAGGGGGCGCCGGTCCAAAAACATTCAGTACTTC. Encoded protein: CASSVDRGRRSKNIQYF.

The sample holds a few counts of this clonotype. The chain uses TRBV5-1 and TRBJ2-1; 9 positions agree with TRBD2. V was pared by 2 bases and J by 13 bases, with 7 bases of the junction left unmatched. Per germline, CDR1 SGHRS and CDR2 YFSETQ. CDR3 length: 13 residues. CDR3 coding DNA: TGCGCCAGCAGCTTAGGATCTAGCGGGATCCAGTTCTTC. Its translation is CASSLGSSGIQFF.

This clonotype was found a few times. V is TRBV2 and J is TRBJ1-2; perhaps TRBD1 as D (5 bases). V gave up 8 bases and J gave up 4 bases, with 14 bases separating them. CDR3 length: 13 amino acids. Germline V gene data show CDR1 as SNHLY and CDR2 as FYNNEI. CDR3 in DNA: TGTGCCAGCGGCGGGGGGACCCGCTATGGCTACACCTTC. Amino acid sequence: CASGGGTRYGYTF. The full variable domain, completed using reference TRBV2 and TRBJ1-2, is EPEVTQTPSHQVTQMGQEVILRCVPISNHLYFYWYRQILGQKVEFLVSFYNNEISEKSEIFDDQFSVERPDGSNFTLKIRSTKLEDSAMYFCASGGGTRYGYTFGSGTRLTVV.

At least ten counts were recorded for this clonotype. The chain combines TRBV5-1 with TRBJ2-1; TRBD1 might be the D (5 bases). Germline loops: CDR1 SGHRS, CDR2 YFSETQ. V was cut by 4 bases and J by 4 bases, with 15 bases left in between. The CDR3 contains 15 residues. CDR3: CASSSLQGGYNEQFF. The CDR3 nucleotides read TGCGCCAGCAGCAGTCTCCAGGGCGGTTACAATGAGCAGTTCTTC.

The sample holds many counts of this clonotype. The CDR3 nucleotides are TGTGCCAGCAGTGACCCGAAAAGACTAGCGGGAGGGCTAAGGCAGTTCTTC. Protein: CASSDPKRLAGGLRQFF. The rearrangement links TRBV25-1 to TRBJ2-1; 14 nucleotides agree with TRBD2. From germline, CDR1 is MGHDK and CDR2 SYGVNS. V shed 3 bases, J shed 12 bases, and the junction held 13 bases outside the gene matches. The length of the CDR3 is 17 residues. The full variable domain, its missing parts supplied by reference TRBV25-1 and TRBJ2-1, is EADIYQTPRYLVIGTGKKITLECSQTMGHDKMYWYQQDPGMELHLIHYSYGVNSTEKGDLSSESTVSRIRTEHFPLTLESARPSHTSQYLCASSDPKRLAGGLRQFFGPGTRLTVL.

This clonotype was seen a handful of times. This chain joins TRBV7-6 and TRBJ1-6; 9 bases agree with TRBD1. The CDR3 totals 16 residues. CDR1 and CDR2 from the germline V gene are SGHVS and FNYEAQ. The V and J ends lost 2 bases and 7 bases, in that order; junction bases with no gene match: 6. DNA of the CDR3: TGTGCCAGCAGCTTACGAGGCGGACAGGGGAATTCACCCCTCCACTTT. As protein: CASSLRGGQGNSPLHF. Looking up the rest from reference TRBV7-6 and TRBJ1-6 gives the full variable domain: GAGVSQSPRYKVTKRGQDVALRCDPISGHVSLYWYRQALGQGPEFLTYFNYEAQQDKSGLPNDRFSAERPEGSISTLTIQRTEQRDSAMYRCASSLRGGQGNSPLHFGNGTRLTVT.

V gene TRBV12-3 or TRBV12-4 combines with J gene TRBJ2-7; D is perhaps TRBD1 (5 bases). This CDR3 is built from 15 residues. Trimming stripped 6 bases from V and 3 bases from J, with 18 bases between. The CDR3 DNA sequence: TGTGCCAGCAGCCCCGAAGGCCCTAGGGGCTACGAGCAGTACTTC. Encoded protein: CASSPEGPRGYEQYF.

J is TRBJ2-1 and V is TRBV4-2; D gene unclear. V was shortened by 1 base and J by 0 bases, with 13 bases between the two germline ends. Germline values: CDR1 LGHNA, CDR2 YNFKEQ. The CDR3 sequence is 17 residues long. The CDR3 bases are TGTGCCAGCAGCCAAGCCCCCGGCACACCCTCCTACAATGAGCAGTTCTTC. Translating gives CASSQAPGTPSYNEQFF.

This clonotype has at least ten counts. The chain has TRBV2 and TRBJ2-2; TRBD2 matches at 7 bases. V shed 7 bases, J shed 5 bases, and the junction held 7 bases outside the gene matches. The CDR3 is made up of 14 amino acids. Germline V CDR1 and CDR2: SNHLY, FYNNEI. The CDR3 DNA follows: TGTGCCAGCAATACGGGGGAGGGAACCGGGGAGCTGTTTTTT. This gives the protein CASNTGEGTGELFF. The variable domain in full, completed from reference TRBV2 and TRBJ2-2, reads EPEVTQTPSHQVTQMGQEVILRCVPISNHLYFYWYRQILGQKVEFLVSFYNNEISEKSEIFDDQFSVERPDGSNFTLKIRSTKLEDSAMYFCASNTGEGTGELFFGEGSRLTVL.